The next 25 T cell receptor beta chains were all read from a single sample in a study of T cell responses to AZD1222 COVID-19 vaccine. Produced via immunoSEQ multiplex PCR; TCRdb's table is partial and in-frame only. The sample includes 95,000 or so clones, less than 90% of them seen just once. Sequencing was performed on peripheral blood, taken on day 0 of AZD1222 vaccination. The origin of the receptors is an adult in good health.

Here the CDR3 DNA reads TGTGCCAGCAGCTTAGAGCGGGTGGGGTCGGTCAATGAGCAGTTCTTC. Translation: CASSLERVGSVNEQFF. The chain uses TRBV11-1 and TRBJ2-1; D might be TRBD2 (6 bases). This CDR3 region has 16 residues. The V gene lost 1 base and the J gene lost 6 bases, with 16 bases spanning the gap. Germline CDR1 SGHAT, CDR2 FQDESV (reference sequence).

This rearrangement joins TRBV7-8 to TRBJ1-3; 11 bases are shared with TRBD1. V lost 1 base, J lost 2 bases, and 10 bases stayed unmatched. Germline loops: CDR1 SGHVS, CDR2 FQNEAQ. This CDR3 contains 19 residues. The CDR3 coding sequence is TGTGCCAGCAGCTTAGGCCCCGGGACAGGGGGTTTCACTGGAAACACCATATATTTT. Its translation: CASSLGPGTGGFTGNTIYF.

The rearrangement uses TRBV4-3 and TRBJ2-3; 11 bases fit TRBD2. The J segment lost 0 bases and the V segment lost 0 bases, leaving 8 bases of the junction unmatched. This CDR3 is 19 amino acids long. CDR1 and CDR2 from the germline V gene are LGHNA and YSLEER. CDR3 bases: TGCGCCAGCAGCCAAGATAGGAGACTAGCGGGACCCAGCACAGATACGCAGTATTTT. This sequence encodes CASSQDRRLAGPSTDTQYF.

V usage is TRBV18 and J usage is TRBJ1-2; D is unclear. CDR3 length equals 15 residues. V was trimmed by 2 bases and J by 4 bases, leaving 14 bases between them. Per germline, CDR1 KGHSH and CDR2 LQKENI. In DNA form, the CDR3 reads TGTGCCAGCTCACCAGCCGAAGGGAAAGGCTATGGCTACACCTTC. Amino acids: CASSPAEGKGYGYTF.

The V call is TRBV18, the J call TRBJ2-3; D gene uncertain. Deletions cut 3 bases from V and 3 bases from J, with 10 bases between. The germline V gene has CDR1 KGHSH and CDR2 LQKENI. The CDR3 runs to 14 residues. CDR3 sequence: CASSPRGLTDTQYF. In nucleotides, the CDR3 is TGTGCCAGCTCACCCCGTGGCCTAACAGATACGCAGTATTTT.

The chain employs TRBV6-5 and TRBJ1-1, with no clear D. V shed 0 bases and J shed 1 base, with 6 bases lying between them. CDR3 length equals 14 residues. Looked up from germline, CDR1 is MNHEY and CDR2 is SVGAGI. CDR3 amino acids: CASSYSEGNTEAFF. In DNA form, the CDR3 reads TGTGCCAGCAGTTACTCGGAAGGGAACACTGAAGCTTTCTTT.

The chain recombines TRBV30 with TRBJ1-2, with D perhaps TRBD1 (5 bases). CDR3 length equals 14 residues. The V end was cut by 4 bases, the J end by 6 bases, with 18 bases between. Germline-derived CDR1 and CDR2 are GTSNPN and SVGIG (reference sequence). CDR3: CAWTAVGDPNGYTF. The DNA of the CDR3 is TGTGCCTGGACCGCGGTCGGGGACCCCAATGGCTACACCTTC.

The chain links TRBV2 to TRBJ2-7; D is ambiguous. This CDR3 has 10 amino acids. Germline values: CDR1 SNHLY, CDR2 FYNNEI. Trimming shortened V by 8 bases and J by 3 bases, and 5 bases separated the two germline ends. The CDR3 loop is CASGLYEQYF. In nucleotides, the CDR3 is TGTGCCAGCGGTCTCTACGAGCAGTACTTC.

This chain connects TRBV2 to TRBJ2-3; TRBD2 agrees at 12 bases. Germline V gives CDR1 SNHLY, CDR2 FYNNEI. The CDR3 is made up of 19 amino acids. V dropped 1 base and J dropped 0; count of bases not matched to a gene: 8. The CDR3 DNA follows: TGTGCCAGCAGTGAAGGAACGGGACTAGCGGGCCGAAGCACAGATACGCAGTATTTT. Translating it yields CASSEGTGLAGRSTDTQYF.

In this sample, this clone turned up a few times. The chain combines TRBV11-2 with TRBJ2-7; tentatively, D is TRBD2 (7 bases). The germline gives CDR1 SGHAT, CDR2 FQNNGV. This CDR3 is built from 14 residues. V was trimmed by 5 bases and J by 3 bases, leaving 14 bases between them. In DNA, the CDR3 is TGTGCCAGCAGCATAACGGGGGGCCTCTACGAGCAGTACTTC. This codes for CASSITGGLYEQYF.

This rearrangement joins TRBV28 to TRBJ1-2, with D possibly being TRBD1 (5 bases). Germline V CDR1 and CDR2: MDHEN, SYDVKM. This CDR3 region has 13 residues. V lost 2 bases and J lost 7, with 11 bases in between. Here the CDR3 DNA reads TGTGCCAGCAGTTTAGGGGGACGGGGTGGCTACACCTTC. Translated, it gives CASSLGGRGGYTF.

This clone is a singleton in its sample. The J gene is TRBJ1-1, the V gene TRBV5-6, with 8 bases identical to TRBD1. The germline V gene has CDR1 SGHDT and CDR2 YYEEEE. The CDR3 has 15 amino acids. With 4 bases clipped from V and 0 bases from J, the junction kept 5 bases outside the gene matches. The CDR3: CASSDRTGMNTEAFF. The CDR3 region has the DNA TGTGCCAGCAGCGATCGGACAGGGATGAACACTGAAGCTTTCTTT. Using reference TRBV5-6 and TRBJ1-1 for the parts outside the CDR3, the full variable domain is DAGVTQSPTHLIKTRGQQVTLRCSPKSGHDTVSWYQQALGQGPQFIFQYYEEEERQRGNFPDRFSGHQFPNYSSELNVNALLLGDSALYLCASSDRTGMNTEAFFGQGTRLTVV.

This sequence joins TRBV4-2 and TRBJ1-5, with D unresolved. This CDR3 is built from 13 residues. Between the trimmed V and J ends, which lost 1 base and 7 bases, there was a span of 8 bases. CDR1 and CDR2 (germline): LGHNA, YNFKEQ. CDR3 residues: CASSQGSEQPQHF. As DNA, the CDR3 is TGTGCCAGCAGCCAAGGTTCGGAACAGCCCCAGCATTTT.

This chain links TRBV5-5 with TRBJ2-3, with D hard to call. The V end lost 3 bases, the J end lost 1 base, and 18 bases lay between the germline ends. CDR1 and CDR2 from the germline V gene are SGHKS and YYEKEE (reference sequence). The CDR3 totals 17 residues. The CDR3 loop reads CASSSNRATIRTDTQYF. The CDR3 DNA reads as TGTGCCAGCAGCTCGAACCGGGCTACAATTCGCACAGATACGCAGTATTTT.

The J gene is TRBJ2-7, the V gene TRBV27; 9 bases align to TRBD1. CDR1 is MNHEY and CDR2 is SMNVEV in the germline V gene (reference sequence). This CDR3 region has 17 residues. V lost 0 bases, J lost 2 bases, and 8 bases stayed unmatched. The CDR3 nucleotides are TGTGCCAGCAGTTTATCGGAGGGACAGGGTTTCCCCTACGAGCAGTACTTC. Translating it yields CASSLSEGQGFPYEQYF.

This clone appeared once. V usage is TRBV7-9 and J usage is TRBJ2-3, with a tentative D call TRBD1 (6 bases). The CDR3 totals 16 residues. V lost 4 bases and J 0 bases, leaving 14 bases between the germline ends. Germline V gene lookup returns CDR1 SEHNR and CDR2 FQNEAQ (reference sequence). CDR3 nucleotides: TGTGCCAGCAGCTCCAATTACAGGGCTAGCACAGATACGCAGTATTTT. As protein: CASSSNYRASTDTQYF.

The J gene is TRBJ2-7, the V gene TRBV5-8, with D unclear. Per the germline V gene, CDR1 is SGHTS and CDR2 is YDEGEE. V was shortened by 0 bases and J by 2 bases, with 6 bases between the two germline ends. CDR3 size: 13 residues. The CDR3 region has the DNA TGTGCCAGCAGCTTGGTTGGTACCTACGAGCAGTACTTC. Translated: CASSLVGTYEQYF.

The J gene is TRBJ2-1, the V gene TRBV23-1; a possible D gene is TRBD1 (6 bases). TRBV23-1 is filed as an ORF, its function uncertain. V gave up 7 bases and J gave up 6 bases, with 16 bases separating them. The CDR3 is made up of 14 amino acids. This chain's CDR3 is CASTPADSPNEQFF. CDR3 sequence (DNA): TGCGCCAGCACCCCTGCGGACAGCCCCAATGAGCAGTTCTTC.

This clone was recorded only once. The rearrangement joins TRBV29-1 to TRBJ1-2; D perhaps matches TRBD1 (5 bases). The CDR3 extends over 13 amino acids. Germline V gene sequence: CDR1 SQVTM, CDR2 ANQGSEA. V lost 3 bases and J 8 bases, leaving 16 bases between the germline ends. The CDR3 sequence: CSVEGWQGWGYTF. The CDR3 nucleotides are TGCAGCGTTGAGGGTTGGCAGGGATGGGGCTACACCTTC.

This chain joins TRBV6-1 and TRBJ1-4; D is possibly TRBD1 (6 bases). The CDR3 loop spans 15 amino acids. V was pared by 2 bases and J by 8 bases, with 15 bases between. Germline V gene sequence: CDR1 MNHNS, CDR2 SASEGT. CDR3 in DNA: TGTGCCAGCAGTGAACAGGGGTTGGCTATAGAAAAACTGTTTTTT. Translating it yields CASSEQGLAIEKLFF.

DNA for the CDR3: TGTGCCATCAAAGCCACAGGGGGGAACTCCTACGAGCAGTACTTC. Protein: CAIKATGGNSYEQYF. The chain joins TRBV10-3 to TRBJ2-7; 8 bases map to TRBD1. The CDR3 extends over 15 amino acids. CDR1 and CDR2 (germline): ENHRY, SYGVKD. After removal of 7 bases from V and 0 bases from J, the junction contained 8 bases not matched to a gene.

The genes are TRBV23-1 and TRBJ1-2; 9 bases line up with TRBD1. Being an ORF, TRBV23-1 has a function that is uncertain. The CDR3 has 18 residues. The CDR3 sequence: CEGVLAPGQGGEGGGYTF. The CDR3 bases are TGCGAGGGGGTGTTGGCCCCGGGACAGGGAGGCGAAGGGGGTGGCTACACCTTC.

The CDR3 is CRPGQSQPQHF. In nucleotides, the CDR3 is TGCAGGCCGGGACAGTCTCAGCCCCAGCATTTT. This chain connects TRBV20-1 to TRBJ1-5, with 7 bases matching TRBD1. The V gene's germline CDR1 is DFQATT and CDR2 SNEGSKA (reference sequence). This CDR3 has 11 amino acids.

CDR3 amino acids: CASSTGSLTDTQYF. The CDR3 nucleotides are TGTGCCAGCAGCACGGGCAGCCTCACAGATACGCAGTATTTT. V gene TRBV6-5 combines with J gene TRBJ2-3; no firm D call. There are 14 residues in the CDR3. Germline loops: CDR1 MNHEY, CDR2 SVGAGI. Trimming shortened V by 6 bases and J by 2 bases, and 12 bases separated the two germline ends.

This chain joins TRBV28 and TRBJ2-1; 11 nucleotides agree with TRBD1. Germline loops: CDR1 MDHEN, CDR2 SYDVKM. V shed 5 bases, J shed 8 bases, and the junction held 8 bases outside the gene matches. This CDR3 has 15 residues. DNA of the CDR3: TGTGCCAGCAGTCTACCCAGGACAGGGGGCGATGAGCAGTTCTTC. Amino acid sequence: CASSLPRTGGDEQFF. The complete variable domain, with remaining parts taken from reference TRBV28 and TRBJ2-1, reads DVKVTQSSRYLVKRTGEKVFLECVQDMDHENMFWYRQDPGLGLRLIYFSYDVKMKEKGDIPEGYSVSREKKERFSLILESASTNQTSMYLCASSLPRTGGDEQFFGPGTRLTVL.